Listed below are T cell receptor beta chains from one sample, sequenced in a study of blood T cell repertoires in COVID-19. Libraries were prepared by immunoSEQ multiplex PCR; TCRdb keeps only in-frame clonotypes and omits some of them. This table holds 87,000 or so clones, roughly 88% found once. The sample consisted of peripheral blood. Every receptor here comes from a man at least 80 years old with acute or convalescent COVID-19. CDR3s include the opening cysteine and the closing phenylalanine or tryptophan. The D gene is left open where the match is weak. The size field is filled for only some rows; it gives once, few, many or a size class.

CDR3 DNA,CDR3 protein,clone size,D gene,V gene,J gene
TGTGCCAGCAGCTTAGCCCAGCAAGAGACCCAGTACTTC,CASSLAQQETQYF,NA,NA,TRBV7-3,TRBJ2-5
TGCGCCAGCAGCTTGCAGTCTCAAAATTCACCCCTCCACTTT,CASSLQSQNSPLHF,NA,NA,TRBV5-1,TRBJ1-6
TGTGCCAGCAGGACTAGCGGGGTGTCGGGCCATGAGCAGTTCTTC,CASRTSGVSGHEQFF,NA,TRBD2,TRBV28,TRBJ2-1
TGTGCCAGCAGCGTCCCCCCCGGTGGGCAGGGCTCTGGAAACACCATATATTTT,CASSVPPGGQGSGNTIYF,NA,NA,TRBV7-2,TRBJ1-3
TGTGCCAGCAGCCCTCGGAGGGGCTTAGGTTATAATTCACCCCTCCACTTT,CASSPRRGLGYNSPLHF,NA,NA,TRBV7-9,TRBJ1-6
TGTGCCAGCAGCCAAGATACACGGGGAAATCAGCCCCAGCATTTT,CASSQDTRGNQPQHF,NA,NA,TRBV3-1/TRBV3-2,TRBJ1-5
TGTGCTAGTGGTTTAAGACAGGTGGATGGCTACACCTTC,CASGLRQVDGYTF,NA,NA,TRBV12-5,TRBJ1-2
TGTGCCTGGGGCGGGGGGCTGACCGGGGCCAACGTCCTGACTTTC,CAWGGGLTGANVLTF,NA,TRBD2,TRBV30,TRBJ2-6
TGTGCCAGCAGTTTGAGGGGCAATCAGCCCCAGCATTTT,CASSLRGNQPQHF,once,NA,TRBV27,TRBJ1-5
TGTGCCAGCAGCCAAGCTGGCCAGGAAAGCAATCAGCCCCAGCATTTT,CASSQAGQESNQPQHF,NA,NA,TRBV3-1/TRBV3-2,TRBJ1-5
TGTGCCAGCAGCGAGGACAAAGGCAATCAGCCCCAGCATTTT,CASSEDKGNQPQHF,NA,NA,TRBV6-1,TRBJ1-5
TGTGCCAGCAGCCATGGGTCGGGTTCAACTAATGAAAAACTGTTTTTT,CASSHGSGSTNEKLFF,NA,NA,TRBV3-1/TRBV3-2,TRBJ1-4
TGTGCCAGCAGCGGCCGACAGGGCAACACTGAAGCTTTCTTT,CASSGRQGNTEAFF,NA,TRBD1,TRBV5-6,TRBJ1-1
TGTGCCAGCAGCCGGGCCCTAATCTACGAGCAGTACTTC,CASSRALIYEQYF,once,NA,TRBV14,TRBJ2-7
TGTGCCAGCACCCTGACGGAGACAGAAAATTCACCCCTCCACTTT,CASTLTETENSPLHF,few,NA,TRBV6-5,TRBJ1-6
TGTGCCAGCAGTGCGGACAGCAGGCTCAATCAGCCCCAGCATTTT,CASSADSRLNQPQHF,NA,NA,TRBV2,TRBJ1-5
TGCGCCAGCCTGACAGGGGCCTATTCCTACGAGCAGTACTTC,CASLTGAYSYEQYF,once,TRBD1,TRBV10-2,TRBJ2-7
TGTGCCAGCAGCCCCAGGGTTATGAACACTGAAGCTTTCTTT,CASSPRVMNTEAFF,NA,NA,TRBV3-1/TRBV3-2,TRBJ1-1
TGTGCCAGCAGCTTAGCTCCAGGGAGGAGAGACGAGCAGTACTTC,CASSLAPGRRDEQYF,NA,NA,TRBV7-2,TRBJ2-7
TGTGCCAGCTCACCATCGGTTCGCTCTGGAAACACCATATATTTT,CASSPSVRSGNTIYF,NA,NA,TRBV18,TRBJ1-3
TGTGCCAGCACCAAACTAGGGTCTCCCCTATACTTC,CASTKLGSPLYF,NA,NA,TRBV7-3,TRBJ2-5
TGTGCCAGCAGTTACGGGCAGACGGAAGATGAAAAACTGTTTTTT,CASSYGQTEDEKLFF,NA,NA,TRBV6-6,TRBJ1-4
TGTGCCACCAGAGAGGGGGCCTACGAGCAGTACTTC,CATREGAYEQYF,NA,NA,TRBV11-1,TRBJ2-7
TGTGCCAGCAGCTGGGGAAAGGGGAATGGGGCAGATACGCAGTATTTT,CASSWGKGNGADTQYF,NA,NA,TRBV5-4,TRBJ2-3
TGTGCCAGCAGCCCGATTAACAGGAATTCACCCCTCCACTTT,CASSPINRNSPLHF,NA,NA,TRBV3-1/TRBV3-2,TRBJ1-6
TGCGCCAGCAGGCATACAGGGGGGACTAATGAAAAACTGTTTTTT,CASRHTGGTNEKLFF,NA,TRBD1,TRBV5-1,TRBJ1-4
TGTGCCAGTAGGGACACAGGGGCCACTGAAGCTTTCTTT,CASRDTGATEAFF,NA,TRBD1,TRBV19,TRBJ1-1
TGTGCCAGCAGTGAACAGACAGGGCGAAATTCACCCCTCCACTTT,CASSEQTGRNSPLHF,few,TRBD1,TRBV6-1,TRBJ1-6
TGCGCCAGCAGCCCCGAGGCGAGCAATCAGCCCCAGCATTTT,CASSPEASNQPQHF,NA,NA,TRBV4-3,TRBJ1-5
TGTGCCTGGAGTAAAGGGGCCTATAATTCACCCCTCCACTTT,CAWSKGAYNSPLHF,once,NA,TRBV30,TRBJ1-6
TGTGCCAGCAGCTTACTCGCGGGACATGAGCAGTTCTTC,CASSLLAGHEQFF,NA,NA,TRBV7-9,TRBJ2-1